Shown below are 18 T cell receptor beta chains from a single sample sequenced in a study of blood T cell repertoires in COVID-19 (dated by TCRdb to between 2020 and 2021). Libraries were built with the immunoSEQ multiplex PCR assay. This immuneACCESS table, as held by TCRdb, lists in-frame sequences with V and J called but not all clones. Of the missing ones, under half trace to an unresolved V gene in checked studies; the others have no known cause. The sample table contains 110,000 to 150,000 clones; only one count was recorded for almost 85% of them. The ten most abundant clones make up 4.5% to 7% of the sample. Specimen: PBMCs or T cells enriched from blood (not recorded which). All receptors derive from a man aged 35 to 55 with acute COVID-19.

This chain connects TRBV5-5 to TRBJ2-7, with a weak D call TRBD2 (5 bases). The CDR3 contains 16 residues. Trimming took off 2 bases at V and 3 bases at J, with 18 bases between the two ends. CDR1 and CDR2 (germline): SGHKS, YYEKEE (reference sequence). The CDR3 DNA follows: TGTGCCAGCAGCTTCTCGCCCGTTGTCGGGAACTACGAGCAGTACTTC. Amino acid sequence: CASSFSPVVGNYEQYF.

This clone was counted ten times or more. J is TRBJ2-4 and V is TRBV4-2, with 8 bases identical to TRBD2. Trimming cost V 6 bases and J 2 bases; bases outside gene matches: 12. This CDR3 is built from 17 residues. CDR1 LGHNA and CDR2 YNFKEQ come from the germline V gene. The CDR3 spells CASRPSGSGGSKNIQYF. The DNA of the CDR3 is TGTGCCAGCAGACCCTCCGGCAGCGGGGGCTCCAAAAACATTCAGTACTTC.

The chain couples TRBV25-1 to TRBJ2-1; no reliable D call. There are 11 residues in the CDR3. Germline V CDR1 and CDR2: MGHDK, SYGVNS. V lost 5 bases and J 8 bases, leaving 7 bases between the germline ends. CDR3 amino acids: CASSSIDEQFF. The CDR3 nucleotides read TGTGCCAGCAGTAGTATAGATGAGCAGTTCTTC.

V usage is TRBV28 and J usage is TRBJ1-1; 8 bases fit TRBD1. CDR3 length: 16 amino acids. Trimming took 5 bases from V and 1 from J; bases not matched to a gene: 9. The germline CDR1 and CDR2 sequences are MDHEN and SYDVKM. CDR3 region: CASSNSGQAPNTEAFF. The CDR3 coding sequence is TGTGCCAGCAGTAATTCGGGACAGGCTCCGAACACTGAAGCTTTCTTT.

This clone appeared a few times. The chain employs TRBV2 and TRBJ2-1; maybe TRBD2 (5 bases). The CDR3 contains 12 residues. Looked up from germline, CDR1 is SNHLY and CDR2 is FYNNEI. In DNA form, the CDR3 reads TGTGCGGGCGGCGGAGGCCTATCCGAGCAGTTCTTC. It encodes CAGGGGLSEQFF. Full variable domain (rest looked up from reference TRBV2 and TRBJ2-1): EPEVTQTPSHQVTQMGQEVILRCVPISNHLYFYWYRQILGQKVEFLVSFYNNEISEKSEIFDDQFSVERPDGSNFTLKIRSTKLEDSAMYFCAGGGGLSEQFFGPGTRLTVL.

V and J are TRBV19 and TRBJ1-5, with D possibly TRBD1 on 5 matching bases. This CDR3 spans 14 amino acids. Trimming removed 10 bases at V and 6 bases at J, with 19 bases between. The germline V gene has CDR1 LNHDA and CDR2 SQIVND (reference sequence). The DNA for the CDR3 is TGTGCCACTGCCCAGCGGGGGGACGGTCAGCCCCAGCATTTT. It specifies CATAQRGDGQPQHF.

For the CDR3, the DNA is TGTGCCAGTAGTATTAACGTGGGAGGGATCTCGAGCAATCAGCCCCAGCATTTT. It codes for CASSINVGGISSNQPQHF. The J gene is TRBJ1-5, the V gene TRBV19; D uncertain. Per germline, CDR1 LNHDA and CDR2 SQIVND (reference sequence). V lost 3 bases, J lost 1 base, and 19 bases lay in between. The CDR3 totals 18 residues.

The sample holds one count of this clone. The chain has TRBV3-1 (or the pseudogene TRBV3-2) and TRBJ2-5, with D maybe TRBD1 (5 bases). The V end lost 1 base, the J end lost 4 bases, and 10 bases lay between the germline ends. This CDR3 is 14 amino acids long. The germline gives CDR1 LGHDT, CDR2 YNNKEL (reference sequence). In nucleotides, the CDR3 is TGTGCCAGCAGCCAAGGGGGAAGGGGAGAGACCCAGTACTTC. It yields the protein CASSQGGRGETQYF.

DNA of the CDR3: TGTGCCAGCAGCCCCCAAGTGACAGGGGGTTATGAAAAACTGTTTTTT. This gives the protein CASSPQVTGGYEKLFF. V gene TRBV11-2 combines with J gene TRBJ1-4, with 9 nucleotides matching TRBD1. This CDR3 contains 16 residues. Germline loops: CDR1 SGHAT, CDR2 FQNNGV. Germline trimming cut 5 bases from V and 6 bases from J; bases unmatched to any gene: 10.

CDR3 bases: TGTGCCAGCAGAACGGACAGGTCCACCTACGAGCAGTACTTC. This gives the protein CASRTDRSTYEQYF. V and J are TRBV27 and TRBJ2-7, with TRBD1 identical over 7 bases. The CDR3 runs 14 residues. From germline, CDR1 is MNHEY and CDR2 SMNVEV (reference sequence). Trimming removed 6 bases from V and 2 bases from J; junction bases left unmatched: 7.

The rearrangement links TRBV11-2 to TRBJ2-1, with 7 bases aligning to TRBD2. The junction had 6 bases not matched to a gene; V was cut back by 3 bases and J by 4 bases. The CDR3 has 15 amino acids. From germline, CDR1 is SGHAT and CDR2 FQNNGV. The CDR3 region is CASSFGTGGYNEQFF. CDR3 sequence (DNA): TGTGCCAGCAGCTTTGGAACGGGAGGATACAATGAGCAGTTCTTC.

This clone was detected a few times. The chain carries TRBV5-1 and TRBJ2-3; 9 nucleotides match TRBD1. This CDR3 comprises 15 residues. V lost 5 bases to trimming and J lost 4 bases; unmatched junction nucleotides: 8. Germline values: CDR1 SGHRS, CDR2 YFSETQ. CDR3 coding DNA: TGCGCCAGCAGTTCCGGGACAGGGTTTTCAGATACGCAGTATTTT. It specifies CASSSGTGFSDTQYF.

Only one count was recorded for this clone. The CDR3 DNA reads TGCGCCAGCAGATACCGAGCCTTAAGCACAGATACGCAGTATTTT. Translated, it gives CASRYRALSTDTQYF. The chain combines TRBV5-1 with TRBJ2-3; D unclear. CDR3 size: 15 residues. The V gene's germline CDR1 is SGHRS and CDR2 YFSETQ. V shed 5 bases and J shed 0 bases, with 13 bases lying between them.

This rearrangement joins TRBV7-2 to TRBJ2-3; 7 bases align to TRBD2. The CDR3 consists of 16 residues. Germline CDR1 reads SGHTA; CDR2 reads FQGNSA. Unmatched junction bases numbered 9, after V lost 0 bases and J lost 6 bases. The CDR3: CASSLALRGRGDTQYF. CDR3 coding DNA: TGTGCCAGCAGCTTAGCCCTTCGCGGGAGAGGGGATACGCAGTATTTT.

The chain links TRBV30 to TRBJ1-6, with a possible D match to TRBD1 (5 bases). V shed 2 bases and J shed 6 bases, with 11 bases lying between them. CDR1 and CDR2 (germline): GTSNPN, SVGIG (reference sequence). The length of the CDR3 is 14 residues. The CDR3 bases are TGTGCCTGGAGTTCCCGGGACTTTAATTCACCCCTCCACTTT. The encoded protein is CAWSSRDFNSPLHF.

The V call is TRBV28, the J call TRBJ1-5; tentative D call: TRBD1 (6 bases). The CDR3 length is 14 residues. The V end lost 8 bases, the J end lost 6 bases, and 17 bases lay between the germline ends. Looked up from germline, CDR1 is MDHEN and CDR2 is SYDVKM. The CDR3 loop reads CASQLRGKIQPQHF. In nucleotides, the CDR3 is TGTGCCAGCCAGTTGAGGGGGAAAATTCAGCCCCAGCATTTT.

The gene calls are TRBV9 and TRBJ1-6, with D possibly matching TRBD1 (5 bases). The CDR3 covers 15 residues. The V end lost 4 bases, the J end lost 11 bases, and 19 bases lay between the germline ends. The germline gives CDR1 SGDLS, CDR2 YYNGEE. The chain's CDR3 is CASSSVITETAPLHF. The CDR3 DNA reads TGTGCCAGCAGCTCCGTCATTACGGAGACAGCACCCCTCCACTTT.

The chain couples TRBV7-6 to TRBJ1-1; TRBD1 might be the D (6 bases). V was pared by 1 base and J by 8 bases, with 20 bases between. The germline gives CDR1 SGHVS, CDR2 FNYEAQ. The length of the CDR3 is 16 residues. The CDR3 spells CASSLVPPDRTEEAFF. The CDR3 region has the DNA TGTGCCAGCAGCTTAGTCCCCCCCGACAGGACTGAGGAAGCTTTCTTT.